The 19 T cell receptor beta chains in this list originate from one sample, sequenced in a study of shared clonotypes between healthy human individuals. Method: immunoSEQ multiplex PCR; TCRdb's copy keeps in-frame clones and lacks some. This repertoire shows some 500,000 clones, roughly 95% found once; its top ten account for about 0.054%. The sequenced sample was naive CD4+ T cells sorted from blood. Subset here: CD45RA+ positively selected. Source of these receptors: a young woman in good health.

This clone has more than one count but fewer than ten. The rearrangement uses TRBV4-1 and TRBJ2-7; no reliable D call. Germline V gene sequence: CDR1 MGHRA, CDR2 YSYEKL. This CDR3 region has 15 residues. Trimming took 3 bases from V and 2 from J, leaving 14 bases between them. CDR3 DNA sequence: TGCGCCAGCAGCCAGCGGTTCGAAGATCCCTACGAGCAGTACTTC. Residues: CASSQRFEDPYEQYF.

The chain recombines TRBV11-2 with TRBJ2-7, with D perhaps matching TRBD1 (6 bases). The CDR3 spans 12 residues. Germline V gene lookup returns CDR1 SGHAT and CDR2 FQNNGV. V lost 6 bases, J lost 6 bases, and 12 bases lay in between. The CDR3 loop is CASSQQGLEQYF. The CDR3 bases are TGTGCCAGCAGTCAACAGGGCCTCGAGCAGTACTTC.

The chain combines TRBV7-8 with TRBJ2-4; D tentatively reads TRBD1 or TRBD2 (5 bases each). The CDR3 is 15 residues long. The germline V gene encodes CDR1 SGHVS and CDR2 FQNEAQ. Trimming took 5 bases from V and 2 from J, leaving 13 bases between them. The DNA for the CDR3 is TGTGCCAGCAGCCTCGGGACCATAACCAAAAACATTCAGTACTTC. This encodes CASSLGTITKNIQYF.

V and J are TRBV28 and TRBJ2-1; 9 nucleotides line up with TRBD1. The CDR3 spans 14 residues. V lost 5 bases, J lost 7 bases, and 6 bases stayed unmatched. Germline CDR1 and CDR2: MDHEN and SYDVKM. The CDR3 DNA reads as TGTGCCAGCAGTCTCCGGGACAGGGTAAATGAGCAGTTCTTC. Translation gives CASSLRDRVNEQFF.

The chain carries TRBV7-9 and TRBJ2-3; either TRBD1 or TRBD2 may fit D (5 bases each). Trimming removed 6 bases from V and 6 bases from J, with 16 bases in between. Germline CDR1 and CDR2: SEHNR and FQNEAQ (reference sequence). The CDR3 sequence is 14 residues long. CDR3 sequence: CASSSPDGTDTQYF. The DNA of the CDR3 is TGTGCCAGCAGTTCACCGGACGGGACGGATACGCAGTATTTT.

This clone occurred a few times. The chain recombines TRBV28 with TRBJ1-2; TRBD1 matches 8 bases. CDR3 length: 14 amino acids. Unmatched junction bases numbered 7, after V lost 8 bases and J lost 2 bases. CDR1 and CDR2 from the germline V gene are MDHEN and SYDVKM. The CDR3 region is CASFEWTGNYGYTF. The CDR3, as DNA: TGTGCCAGCTTTGAATGGACAGGGAACTATGGCTACACCTTC.

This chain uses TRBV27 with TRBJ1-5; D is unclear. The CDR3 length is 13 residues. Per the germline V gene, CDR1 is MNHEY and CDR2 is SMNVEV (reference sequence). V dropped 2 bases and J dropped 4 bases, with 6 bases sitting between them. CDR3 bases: TGTGCCAGCAGTTTACGGGAGAATCAGCCCCAGCATTTT. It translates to CASSLRENQPQHF.

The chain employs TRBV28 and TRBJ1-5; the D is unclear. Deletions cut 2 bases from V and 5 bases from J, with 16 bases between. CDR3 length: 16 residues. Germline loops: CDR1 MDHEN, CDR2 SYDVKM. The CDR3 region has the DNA TGTGCCAGCAGTTTAAAGTTACAGCAGAGACATCAGCCCCAGCATTTT. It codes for CASSLKLQQRHQPQHF.

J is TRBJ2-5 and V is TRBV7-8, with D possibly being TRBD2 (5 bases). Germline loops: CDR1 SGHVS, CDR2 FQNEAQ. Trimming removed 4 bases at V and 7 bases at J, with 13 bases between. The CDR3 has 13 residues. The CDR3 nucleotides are TGTGCCAGCAGCTCTGGACCGGGGTGGACCCAGTACTTC. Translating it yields CASSSGPGWTQYF.

CDR3 in DNA: TGTGCCAGCAGCTTACTAGGACAGGTTCCCTACGAGCAGTACTTC. Protein sequence: CASSLLGQVPYEQYF. The V and J genes are TRBV7-9 and TRBJ2-7; 7 positions match TRBD1. V shed 2 bases, J shed 2 bases, and the junction held 6 bases outside the gene matches. CDR3 length: 15 amino acids. Germline CDR1 reads SEHNR; CDR2 reads FQNEAQ (reference sequence).

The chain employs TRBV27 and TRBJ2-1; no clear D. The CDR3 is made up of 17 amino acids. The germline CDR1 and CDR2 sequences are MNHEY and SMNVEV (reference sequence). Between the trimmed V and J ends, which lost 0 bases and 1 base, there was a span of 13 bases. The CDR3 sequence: CASSLSKGRWSYNEQFF. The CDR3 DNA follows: TGTGCCAGCAGTTTATCGAAGGGTAGGTGGTCCTACAATGAGCAGTTCTTC.

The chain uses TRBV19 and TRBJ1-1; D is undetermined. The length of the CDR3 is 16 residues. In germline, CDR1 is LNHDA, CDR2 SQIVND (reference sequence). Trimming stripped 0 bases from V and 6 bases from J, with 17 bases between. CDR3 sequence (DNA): TGTGCCAGTAGTATAGAAGTAATCAACACGGGCGCTGAAGCTTTCTTT. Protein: CASSIEVINTGAEAFF. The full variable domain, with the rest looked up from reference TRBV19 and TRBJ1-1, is DGGITQSPKYLFRKEGQNVTLSCEQNLNHDAMYWYRQDPGQGLRLIYYSQIVNDFQKGDIAEGYSVSREKKESFPLTVTSAQKNPTAFYLCASSIEVINTGAEAFFGQGTRLTVV.

The CDR3 region is CASSQEPGLVTYEQYF. As DNA, the CDR3 is TGTGCCAGCAGCCAAGAACCTGGACTAGTAACCTACGAGCAGTACTTC. The chain recombines TRBV4-2 with TRBJ2-7; 7 bases match TRBD2. J lost 2 bases, V lost 0 bases, and 7 bases had no gene match. In germline, CDR1 is LGHNA, CDR2 YNFKEQ. The length of the CDR3 is 16 residues.

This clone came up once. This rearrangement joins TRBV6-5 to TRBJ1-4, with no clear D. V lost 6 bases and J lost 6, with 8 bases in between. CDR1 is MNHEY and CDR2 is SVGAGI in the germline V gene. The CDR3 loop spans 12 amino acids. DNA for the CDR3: TGTGCCAGCAGGGGAAGGCATGAAAAACTGTTTTTT. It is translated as CASRGRHEKLFF.

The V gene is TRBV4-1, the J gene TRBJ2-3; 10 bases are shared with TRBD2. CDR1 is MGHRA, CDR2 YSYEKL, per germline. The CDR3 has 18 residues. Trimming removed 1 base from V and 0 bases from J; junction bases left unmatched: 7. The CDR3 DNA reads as TGCGCCAGCAGCCAAGCTATTAGGACTAGCGGTAGCACAGATACGCAGTATTTT. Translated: CASSQAIRTSGSTDTQYF.

CDR3 in DNA: TGTGCCAGCAGTCCGGGGGACCCTACGCAGTATTTT. Its translation: CASSPGDPTQYF. The V call is TRBV4-2, the J call TRBJ2-3, with D perhaps matching TRBD2 (6 bases). V was clipped by 6 bases and J by 8 bases, with 12 bases between them. CDR1 and CDR2 from the germline V gene are LGHNA and YNFKEQ. The CDR3 sequence is 12 residues long.

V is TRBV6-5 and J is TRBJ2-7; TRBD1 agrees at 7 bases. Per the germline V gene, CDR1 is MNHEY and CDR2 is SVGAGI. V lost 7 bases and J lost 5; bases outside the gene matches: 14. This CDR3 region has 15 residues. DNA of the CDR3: TGTGCCAGCACTTCACGACAGGGTGATTACCACGAGCAGTACTTC. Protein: CASTSRQGDYHEQYF.

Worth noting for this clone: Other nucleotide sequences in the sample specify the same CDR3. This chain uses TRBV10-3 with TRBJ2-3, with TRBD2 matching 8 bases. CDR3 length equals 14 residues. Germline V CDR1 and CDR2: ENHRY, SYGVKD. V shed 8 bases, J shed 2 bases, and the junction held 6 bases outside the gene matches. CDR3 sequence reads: CAISEREFTDTQYF. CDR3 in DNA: TGTGCCATCTCTGAGCGGGAGTTCACAGATACGCAGTATTTT.

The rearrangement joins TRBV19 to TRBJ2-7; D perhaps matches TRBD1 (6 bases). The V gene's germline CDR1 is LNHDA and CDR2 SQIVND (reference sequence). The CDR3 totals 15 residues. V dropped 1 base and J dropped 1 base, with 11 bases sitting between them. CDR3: CASSIVQDRSYEQYF. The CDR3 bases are TGTGCCAGTAGTATAGTCCAGGACAGATCCTACGAGCAGTACTTC.